These 2 T cell receptor beta chains were sequenced from one sample in a study of T cells in Graves' hyperthyroidism and ophthalmopathy (dated by TCRdb to 2018 to 2020). Library method: multiplex PCR. Sequencing took place on an Illumina HiSeq 2000. The TCR beta CDR3 regions were amplified from the RNA transcripts. The TCR CDR3 was subjected to a first round of RT-PCR using the HTBI primer set and the Qiagen OneStep RT-PCR kit. The public reads were reprocessed in TCRdb via fastp at Q25 and MiXCR, keeping in-frame beta chains. Entries are consolidated by CDR3 protein sequence, retaining the most common genes and DNA. The sample yields a few hundred thousand distinct CDR3 sequences; roughly 15% were counted once. 20% of the sample is in the top ten clones. Sequencing was performed on blood. The receptor set was obtained from a woman aged 30 to 39 with Graves' ophthalmopathy.

This clonotype was seen ten or more times. The chain recombines TRBV7-9 with TRBJ2-7; TRBD1 or TRBD2 may be the D gene (5 bases each). V was clipped by 4 bases and J by 0 bases, with 16 bases between them. Germline V gives CDR1 SEHNR, CDR2 FQNEAQ (reference sequence). This CDR3 has 16 amino acids. CDR3 in amino acids: CASSSSSDSNSYEQYF. CDR3 DNA sequence: TGTGCCAGCAGCTCTAGCAGCGACAGCAACTCCTACGAGCAGTACTTC.

At least ten counts were recorded for this clonotype. The V and J genes are TRBV5-1 and TRBJ2-7; TRBD1 aligns across 8 bases. The germline V gene has CDR1 SGHRS and CDR2 YFSETQ. Germline trimming cut 4 bases from V and 5 bases from J; bases unmatched to any gene: 8. The CDR3 contains 14 residues. The CDR3 is CASSTKQGANEQYF. CDR3 sequence (DNA): TGCGCCAGCAGCACCAAGCAGGGGGCTAACGAGCAGTACTTC.